This T cell receptor beta chain was sequenced in a study of blood T cell repertoires in COVID-19. Study details: COVID-19 samples, acute and convalescent, were from the United States, Italy and Spain.

Trimming removed 7 bases from V and 12 bases from J; junction bases left unmatched: 12. From germline, CDR1 is WNHNN and CDR2 SYGVQD (reference sequence). The CDR3 spans 14 residues. Methods used by the authors: Using reference gene primer amplification, nucleated cell counts were estimated. Assay: immunoSEQ multiplex PCR; the TCRdb copy retains only in-frame clones and omits some. For V, J and clone size, that table is used; D and trimming come from the DNA. The sample consists of 150,000 to 200,000 clones, roughly four fifths of them appearing once. This chain joins TRBV10-1 and TRBJ2-7; 13 bases are a match to TRBD2. Sequenced: peripheral blood. The sequence was obtained from a man aged 70-80 years who had recovered from COVID-19. The DNA for the CDR3 is TGCGCCAGCACCCGAGGACTAGCGGGAGAACTGGTGTACTTC. Its protein product is CASTRGLAGELVYF.